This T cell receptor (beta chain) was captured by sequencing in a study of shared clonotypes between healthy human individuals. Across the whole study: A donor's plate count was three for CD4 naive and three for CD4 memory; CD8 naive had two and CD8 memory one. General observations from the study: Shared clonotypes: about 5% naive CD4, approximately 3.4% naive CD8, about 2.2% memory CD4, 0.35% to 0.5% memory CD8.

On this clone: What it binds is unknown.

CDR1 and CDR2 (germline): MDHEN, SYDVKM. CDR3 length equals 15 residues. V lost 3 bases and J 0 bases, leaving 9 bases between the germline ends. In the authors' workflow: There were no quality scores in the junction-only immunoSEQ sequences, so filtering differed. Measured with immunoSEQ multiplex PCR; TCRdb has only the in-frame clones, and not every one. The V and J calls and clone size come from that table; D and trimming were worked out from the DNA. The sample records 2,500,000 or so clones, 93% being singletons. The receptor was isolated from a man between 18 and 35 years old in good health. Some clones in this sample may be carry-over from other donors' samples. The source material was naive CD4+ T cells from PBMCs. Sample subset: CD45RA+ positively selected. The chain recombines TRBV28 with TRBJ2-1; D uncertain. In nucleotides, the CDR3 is TGTGCCAGCAGTTTTTGGGAAAGCTCCTACAATGAGCAGTTCTTC. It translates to CASSFWESSYNEQFF. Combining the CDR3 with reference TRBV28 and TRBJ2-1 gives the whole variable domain DVKVTQSSRYLVKRTGEKVFLECVQDMDHENMFWYRQDPGLGLRLIYFSYDVKMKEKGDIPEGYSVSREKKERFSLILESASTNQTSMYLCASSFWESSYNEQFFGPGTRLTVL.